A single sample is the source of the 11 T cell receptor beta chains below, sequenced in a study of early T cells in non-severe SARS-CoV-2 infection. MiXCR, applied by TCRdb to the 5' RACE reads, yields one record per CDR3 protein. The sample holds 50,000 to 65,000 distinct CDR3 sequences; around 21% are singletons and the top ten take approximately 17%. The specimen was whole blood, collected at baseline. The receptors were sampled from an adult who was a healthcare worker with PCR-confirmed SARS-CoV-2 infection or an uninfected control (not recorded which).

This chain joins TRBV10-3 and TRBJ2-3, with 8 bases that match TRBD2. The CDR3 spans 15 residues. V lost 10 bases to trimming and J lost 4 bases; unmatched junction nucleotides: 13. The V gene's germline CDR1 is ENHRY and CDR2 SYGVKD. This chain's CDR3 is CATLPAGALSDTQYF. CDR3 DNA sequence: TGTGCCACCCTGCCAGCGGGGGCCCTTTCAGATACGCAGTATTTT.

This chain joins TRBV4-1 and TRBJ1-1; D remains unclear. Germline CDR1 is MGHRA and CDR2 is YSYEKL. V lost 0 bases and J lost 10, with 9 bases in between. The CDR3 has 12 amino acids. The CDR3 loop reads CASSQENSLAFF. The DNA for the CDR3 is TGCGCCAGCAGCCAAGAGAACAGCTTAGCTTTCTTT.

The rearrangement joins TRBV18 to TRBJ1-1; tentative D call: TRBD1 (6 bases). Looked up from germline, CDR1 is KGHSH and CDR2 is LQKENI. V dropped 4 bases and J dropped 3 bases, with 12 bases sitting between them. The CDR3 is 14 residues long. The CDR3 sequence: CASSQRQEYTEAFF. DNA of the CDR3: TGTGCCAGCTCACAAAGACAGGAGTACACTGAAGCTTTCTTT.

V gene TRBV18 combines with J gene TRBJ1-1; D ambiguous. The CDR3 loop spans 13 amino acids. From germline, CDR1 is KGHSH and CDR2 LQKENI. V was cut by 4 bases and J by 3 bases, with 9 bases left in between. The CDR3, as DNA: TGTGCCAGCTCACAAGGCACCGACACTGAAGCTTTCTTT. As protein: CASSQGTDTEAFF.

The chain couples TRBV6-2 or TRBV6-3 to TRBJ1-5; D remains ambiguous. Trimming took off 4 bases at V and 5 bases at J, with 9 bases between the two ends. Per germline, CDR1 MNHEY and CDR2 SVGEGT. This CDR3 is 13 amino acids long. CDR3 coding DNA: TGTGCCAGCAGTTCGTTCTTAGATCAGCCCCAGCATTTT. This encodes CASSSFLDQPQHF.

The chain links TRBV20-1 to TRBJ1-1; D gene ambiguous. CDR3 size: 12 residues. CDR1 DFQATT and CDR2 SNEGSKA come from the germline V gene (reference sequence). Trimming shortened V by 2 bases and J by 11 bases, and 15 bases separated the two germline ends. CDR3 in amino acids: CSARFFAVGAFF. In DNA, the CDR3 is TGCAGTGCTAGATTCTTCGCAGTCGGGGCTTTCTTT.

The chain employs TRBV4-1 and TRBJ1-2; the D is unclear. Trimming took 1 base from V and 4 from J, leaving 16 bases between them. The CDR3 runs 16 residues. Germline lookup yields CDR1 MGHRA and CDR2 YSYEKL. The CDR3 loop reads CASSQAADGPIYGYTF. CDR3 coding DNA: TGCGCCAGCAGCCAAGCCGCGGACGGGCCGATCTATGGCTACACCTTC.

The chain carries TRBV29-1 and TRBJ1-2; TRBD1 is a possible D gene (5 bases). V lost 3 bases, J lost 7 bases, and 12 bases lay in between. The CDR3 covers 12 residues. Germline V CDR1 and CDR2: SQVTM, ANQGSEA. CDR3 in DNA: TGCAGCGTTGATGAAGGGGCCGGTGGCTACACCTTC. It encodes CSVDEGAGGYTF.

This chain links TRBV5-1 with TRBJ2-3; D is ambiguous. The V end was cut by 4 bases, the J end by 2 bases, with 23 bases between. This CDR3 contains 18 residues. Germline V lookup: CDR1 SGHRS, CDR2 YFSETQ. DNA for the CDR3: TGCGCCAGCAGCCACCACGCAAACGAAGAAACTAACACAGATACGCAGTATTTT. Encoded protein: CASSHHANEETNTDTQYF.

The V call is TRBV6-1, the J call TRBJ1-5; a possible D gene is TRBD1 (6 bases). Germline V gene data show CDR1 as MNHNS and CDR2 as SASEGT. This CDR3 is built from 13 residues. V dropped 7 bases and J dropped 4 bases, with 11 bases sitting between them. The CDR3 is CASTGTINQPQHF. CDR3 DNA sequence: TGTGCCAGCACGGGGACAATTAATCAGCCCCAGCATTTT.

This clonotype was found a few times. The chain couples TRBV18 to TRBJ1-1; D possibly corresponds to TRBD1 (6 bases). In germline, CDR1 is KGHSH, CDR2 LQKENI. This CDR3 has 17 residues. Trimming removed 0 bases at V and 1 base at J, with 15 bases between. The CDR3 sequence is CASSPPGGLAWNTEAFF. The DNA for the CDR3 is TGTGCCAGCTCACCACCGGGGGGGCTCGCTTGGAACACTGAAGCTTTCTTT.